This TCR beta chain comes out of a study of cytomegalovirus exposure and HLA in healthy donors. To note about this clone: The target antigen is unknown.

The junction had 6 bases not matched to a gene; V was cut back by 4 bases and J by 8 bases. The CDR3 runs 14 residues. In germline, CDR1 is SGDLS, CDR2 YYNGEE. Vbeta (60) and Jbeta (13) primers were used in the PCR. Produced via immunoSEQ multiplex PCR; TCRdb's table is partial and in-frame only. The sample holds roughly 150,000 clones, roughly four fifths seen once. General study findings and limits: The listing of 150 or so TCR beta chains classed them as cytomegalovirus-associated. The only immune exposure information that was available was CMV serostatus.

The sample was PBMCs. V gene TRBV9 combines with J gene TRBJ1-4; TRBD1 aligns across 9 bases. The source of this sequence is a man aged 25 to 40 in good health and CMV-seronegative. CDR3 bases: TGTGCCAGCAGCCCGGGACAGGGTGTAGAAAAACTGTTTTTT. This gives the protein CASSPGQGVEKLFF.